These 26 T cell receptor beta chains were sequenced from one sample in a study of PD-L1 blockade in urothelial cancer. Here immunoSEQ multiplex PCR was the method, and the copy in TCRdb shows in-frame clones only, minus some. The data contain about 110,000 clones, approximately 90% of them singletons. The time point was: peripheral blood 6 weeks after treatment start. The sequences come from PBMCs, collected around atezolizumab (anti-PD-L1) treatment. These receptors came from a man aged 60 to 75 with urothelial cancer.

V and J are TRBV4-1 and TRBJ1-3; D gene ambiguous. From germline, CDR1 is MGHRA and CDR2 YSYEKL. The CDR3 length is 15 residues. V was cut by 3 bases and J by 0 bases, with 9 bases left in between. The CDR3 sequence is CASSQFQVSGNTIYF. CDR3 DNA: TGCGCCAGCAGCCAGTTCCAGGTCTCTGGAAACACCATATATTTT.

The chain uses TRBV6-4 and TRBJ1-1; 10 bases agree with TRBD1. V trimming: 0 bases; J trimming: 2 bases; junction bases outside the gene matches: 6. The CDR3 covers 17 residues. Germline CDR1 is MRHNA and CDR2 is SNTAGT. DNA of the CDR3: TGTGCCAGCAGTGACTCGCGGGACAGGGGTCTAAACACTGAAGCTTTCTTT. Its protein product is CASSDSRDRGLNTEAFF.

V is TRBV7-3 and J is TRBJ2-2, with 7 bases matching TRBD2. Per the germline V gene, CDR1 is SGHTA and CDR2 is FQGTGA. With V trimmed by 5 bases and J by 6 bases, 6 bases remained unmatched. There are 14 residues in the CDR3. The CDR3 reads CASSHRGGAGELFF. The CDR3, as DNA: TGTGCCAGCAGCCACCGTGGGGGGGCCGGGGAGCTGTTTTTT. The complete variable domain, with remaining parts taken from reference TRBV7-3 and TRBJ2-2, reads GAGVSQTPSNKVTEKGKYVELRCDPISGHTALYWYRQSLGQGPEFLIYFQGTGAADDSGLPNDRFFAVRPEGSVSTLKIQRTERGDSAVYLCASSHRGGAGELFFGEGSRLTVL.

The gene calls are TRBV6-5 and TRBJ1-4; D is undetermined. CDR3 length: 13 amino acids. Germline V gene data show CDR1 as MNHEY and CDR2 as SVGAGI. V was cut by 8 bases and J by 5 bases, with 12 bases left in between. CDR3 nucleotide sequence: TGTGCCAGCGCGGCGCGACTCAATGAAAAACTGTTTTTT. The encoded protein is CASAARLNEKLFF.

The chain uses TRBV5-1 and TRBJ1-6, with unresolved D. The CDR3 contains 16 residues. From germline, CDR1 is SGHRS and CDR2 YFSETQ. Trimming cost V 3 bases and J 0 bases, with 10 bases left between them. CDR3 in DNA: TGCGCCAGCAGCTCTGCACCGAGCTCCTATAATTCACCCCTCCACTTT. Its protein is CASSSAPSSYNSPLHF.

The count of this clone is one. Germline and junction disagree at one end, which may indicate a read error. The chain links TRBV6-1 to TRBJ1-3; D is uncertain. Germline V gene data show CDR1 as MNHNS and CDR2 as SASEGT. The CDR3 runs 12 residues. This chain's CDR3 is CASSEGSYTIYF. CDR3 sequence (DNA): TGTGCCAGCAGCGAAGGTTCTTACACCATATATTTT.

The rearrangement uses TRBV28 and TRBJ2-7; 8 bases map to TRBD1. The V gene end was trimmed by 6 bases and the J gene end by 2 bases; junction bases not matched to a gene: 6. The V gene's germline CDR1 is MDHEN and CDR2 SYDVKM. This CDR3 region has 14 residues. CDR3 residues: CASSGTGSTYEQYF. CDR3 DNA sequence: TGTGCCAGCAGCGGGACAGGCTCTACCTACGAGCAGTACTTC.

The genes are TRBV4-2 and TRBJ2-1; D might be TRBD2 (7 bases). The CDR3 is 16 amino acids. Germline loops: CDR1 LGHNA, CDR2 YNFKEQ. Trimming stripped 3 bases from V and 2 bases from J, with 14 bases between. DNA of the CDR3: TGTGCCAGCAGCCAGGGAACAGGGAGGGCCTACAATGAGCAGTTCTTC. Protein: CASSQGTGRAYNEQFF.

The rearrangement uses TRBV11-2 and TRBJ2-7, with 10 positions matching TRBD1. After removal of 5 bases from V and 2 bases from J, the junction contained 6 bases not matched to a gene. The germline V gene has CDR1 SGHAT and CDR2 FQNNGV. This CDR3 has 15 residues. Written as DNA, the CDR3 is TGTGCCAGCAGCACCCGTGGGACAGGGGCCTACGAGCAGTACTTC. Its protein is CASSTRGTGAYEQYF.

The J gene is TRBJ2-2, the V gene TRBV27, with 9 bases that match TRBD1. V shed 6 bases and J 0 bases; nucleotides not matched to a gene: 2. The CDR3 is 15 residues long. In germline, CDR1 is MNHEY, CDR2 SMNVEV (reference sequence). This CDR3 is CASSRTGANTGELFF. The CDR3 DNA sequence: TGTGCCAGCAGCCGGACAGGGGCGAACACCGGGGAGCTGTTTTTT.

The genes are TRBV18 and TRBJ1-2, with D tentatively TRBD1 (5 bases). The CDR3 is 15 amino acids. Germline-derived CDR1 and CDR2 are KGHSH and LQKENI. The V end was cut by 0 bases, the J end by 5 bases, with 13 bases between. CDR3: CASSPPGLRGYGYTF. The CDR3 bases are TGTGCCAGCTCACCACCGGGTTTAAGGGGTTATGGCTACACCTTC. Full variable domain (missing parts from reference TRBV18 and TRBJ1-2): NAGVMQNPRHLVRRRGQEARLRCSPMKGHSHVYWYRQLPEEGLKFMVYLQKENIIDESGMPKERFSAEFPKEGPSILRIQQVVRGDSAAYFCASSPPGLRGYGYTFGSGTRLTVV.

This chain joins TRBV19 and TRBJ1-6, with 7 bases aligning to TRBD1. With 5 bases clipped from V and 10 bases from J, the junction kept 14 bases outside the gene matches. This CDR3 has 16 residues. Germline V gene sequence: CDR1 LNHDA, CDR2 SQIVND (reference sequence). CDR3 DNA: TGTGCCAGTAGTTATAGCCCGGACAGGAGGGGATCACCCCTCCACTTT. Protein sequence: CASSYSPDRRGSPLHF.

This clone was detected only once. The V call is TRBV5-1, the J call TRBJ2-5, with D tentatively TRBD2 (5 bases). Germline V gene lookup returns CDR1 SGHRS and CDR2 YFSETQ. V lost 2 bases, J lost 3 bases, and 11 bases lay in between. The CDR3 has 14 amino acids. CDR3 coding DNA: TGCGCCAGCAGCTTAGCGGCTGGCAAAGAGACCCAGTACTTC. It is translated as CASSLAAGKETQYF.

This rearrangement joins TRBV9 to TRBJ2-7; 7 nucleotides match TRBD2. The CDR3 totals 16 residues. Germline assignment: CDR1 SGDLS and CDR2 YYNGEE. V gave up 0 bases and J gave up 2 bases; unmatched junction bases: 8. CDR3 coding DNA: TGTGCCAGCAGCGTAGACGCGGGAGCGACCACCTACGAGCAGTACTTC. This translates into CASSVDAGATTYEQYF. The full variable domain, with the rest looked up from reference TRBV9 and TRBJ2-7, is DSGVTQTPKHLITATGQRVTLRCSPRSGDLSVYWYQQSLDQGLQFLIQYYNGEERAKGNILERFSAQQFPDLHSELNLSSLELGDSALYFCASSVDAGATTYEQYFGPGTRLTVT.

The chain is built from TRBV5-1 and TRBJ2-3, with 9 bases fitting TRBD2. CDR1 is SGHRS and CDR2 is YFSETQ in the germline V gene. The trim removed 3 bases at V and 2 bases at J, leaving 4 bases unmatched. The CDR3 totals 15 residues. The CDR3 coding sequence is TGCGCCAGCAGCTGGAGCGGGGGGCACACAGATACGCAGTATTTT. This translates into CASSWSGGHTDTQYF.

In regard to this clone: One end of the junction is discordant with germline, which a read error may explain. J is TRBJ2-7 and V is TRBV6-1, with D tentatively TRBD2 (5 bases). This CDR3 has 12 amino acids. CDR1 is MNHNS and CDR2 is SASEGT in the germline V gene. CDR3 DNA sequence: TGTGCCAGCAGTCTCAAAGACTACAAGCAGTACTTC. This gives the protein CASSLKDYKQYF.

The chain has TRBV5-1 and TRBJ1-2, with TRBD1 matching over 7 bases. From germline, CDR1 is SGHRS and CDR2 YFSETQ. The V and J ends lost 3 bases and 0 bases, in that order; junction bases with no gene match: 11. The CDR3 covers 17 residues. The CDR3 sequence: CASSSSGQAHANYGYTF. CDR3 bases: TGCGCCAGCAGCTCCTCAGGACAGGCCCACGCTAACTATGGCTACACCTTC. Full variable domain (outside the CDR3, taken from reference TRBV5-1 and TRBJ1-2): KAGVTQTPRYLIKTRGQQVTLSCSPISGHRSVSWYQQTPGQGLQFLFEYFSETQRNKGNFPGRFSGRQFSNSRSEMNVSTLELGDSALYLCASSSSGQAHANYGYTFGSGTRLTVV.

V is TRBV11-2 and J is TRBJ1-2; 7 positions agree with TRBD1. This CDR3 comprises 13 residues. CDR1 SGHAT and CDR2 FQNNGV come from the germline V gene. V trimming: 1 base; J trimming: 8 bases; junction bases outside the gene matches: 4. The CDR3 spells CASSLGQGEGYTF. Here the CDR3 DNA reads TGTGCCAGCAGCTTAGGCCAGGGGGAAGGCTACACCTTC.

The rearrangement uses TRBV11-2 and TRBJ2-7; D is possibly TRBD2 (6 bases). The germline V gene encodes CDR1 SGHAT and CDR2 FQNNGV. The CDR3 runs to 18 residues. V was clipped by 5 bases and J by 5 bases, with 28 bases between them. The CDR3 region is CASSPTQPEGLRGDEQYF. The CDR3 nucleotides are TGTGCCAGCAGCCCCACCCAACCGGAGGGCCTTCGGGGCGACGAGCAGTACTTC.

The J gene is TRBJ1-2, the V gene TRBV7-9, with 7 bases matching TRBD1. CDR3 length: 14 amino acids. Trimming took 1 base from V and 3 from J; bases not matched to a gene: 2. The germline gives CDR1 SEHNR, CDR2 FQNEAQ (reference sequence). The CDR3 DNA follows: TGTGCCAGCAGCTTAGGACAGGGACACTATGGCTACACCTTC. Protein product: CASSLGQGHYGYTF.

This chain joins TRBV10-2 and TRBJ2-1; 10 nucleotides align to TRBD1. Germline CDR1 and CDR2: WSHSY and SAAADI. V shed 8 bases and J 5 bases; nucleotides not matched to a gene: 9. The CDR3 is 15 amino acids. CDR3: CASHPGQGYNNEQFF. CDR3 in DNA: TGCGCCAGCCATCCGGGACAGGGGTATAACAATGAGCAGTTCTTC.

This chain uses TRBV7-2 with TRBJ2-7; TRBD1 matches at 8 bases. Trimming cost V 5 bases and J 4 bases; bases outside gene matches: 4. This CDR3 has 13 residues. Germline lookup yields CDR1 SGHTA and CDR2 FQGNSA. CDR3 nucleotide sequence: TGTGCCAGCAGCCCACAGGGGGGTTACGAGCAGTACTTC. Protein: CASSPQGGYEQYF.

This clone appeared a single time. V is TRBV5-4 and J is TRBJ2-7, with TRBD1 identical over 8 bases. CDR3 length: 15 amino acids. Germline CDR1 SGHNT, CDR2 YYREEE (reference sequence). The trim removed 2 bases at V and 3 bases at J, leaving 7 bases unmatched. The CDR3 bases are TGTGCCAGCAGCTTTCCAGGGGGCAGTTACTACGAGCAGTACTTC. This codes for CASSFPGGSYYEQYF.

The chain uses TRBV7-2 and TRBJ1-6, with 7 bases matching TRBD1. This CDR3 has 17 amino acids. J lost 5 bases, V lost 2 bases, and 9 bases had no gene match. Germline CDR1 is SGHTA and CDR2 is FQGNSA. The CDR3 region is CASSLWGRGRDNSPLHF. CDR3 sequence (DNA): TGTGCCAGCAGCTTATGGGGTAGGGGGCGAGATAATTCACCCCTCCACTTT.

A few counts support this clone. The chain recombines TRBV30 with TRBJ1-2; TRBD1 matches 12 bases. Trimming took 3 bases from V and 6 from J; bases not matched to a gene: 2. Germline CDR1 reads GTSNPN; CDR2 reads SVGIG (reference sequence). The CDR3 is made up of 13 amino acids. The CDR3, as DNA: TGTGCCTGGAGGGGACAGGGGGCTGATGGCTACACCTTC. Its protein product is CAWRGQGADGYTF.

The chain has TRBV27 and TRBJ2-5, with TRBD1 identical over 8 bases. Germline trimming cut 5 bases from V and 5 bases from J; bases unmatched to any gene: 13. Germline V gene data show CDR1 as MNHEY and CDR2 as SMNVEV (reference sequence). The CDR3 is made up of 16 amino acids. The CDR3 region is CASSPPGANRGETQYF. For the CDR3, the DNA is TGTGCCAGCAGTCCCCCGGGGGCCAACAGGGGGGAGACCCAGTACTTC.